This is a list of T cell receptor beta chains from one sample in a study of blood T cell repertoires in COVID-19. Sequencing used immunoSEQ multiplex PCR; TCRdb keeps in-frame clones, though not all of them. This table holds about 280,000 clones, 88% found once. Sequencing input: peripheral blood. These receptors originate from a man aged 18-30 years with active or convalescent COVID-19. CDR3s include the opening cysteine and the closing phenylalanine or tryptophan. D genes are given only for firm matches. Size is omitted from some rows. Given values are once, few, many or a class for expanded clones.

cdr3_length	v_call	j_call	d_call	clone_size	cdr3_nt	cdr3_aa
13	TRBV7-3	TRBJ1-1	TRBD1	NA	TGTGCCAGCGGGCAGGGGGCTCAGACTGAAGCTTTCTTT	CASGQGAQTEAFF
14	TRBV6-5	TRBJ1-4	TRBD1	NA	TGTGCCAGCAGTTACGTGTCAGGGGGGGAAAAACTGTTTTTT	CASSYVSGGEKLFF
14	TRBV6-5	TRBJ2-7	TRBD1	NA	TGTGCCAGCAGGGACCGACAGGGGGCCTACGAGCAGTACTTC	CASRDRQGAYEQYF
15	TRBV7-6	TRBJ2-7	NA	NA	TGTGCCAGCAGCTTAGCGGGGGCCTCCTCCTACGAGCAGTACTTC	CASSLAGASSYEQYF
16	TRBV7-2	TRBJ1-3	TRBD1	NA	TGTGCCAGCAGCTTAGCAGGGGGCGTCTCTGGAAACACCATATATTTT	CASSLAGGVSGNTIYF
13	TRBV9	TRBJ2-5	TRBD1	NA	TGTGCCAGCAGCGCAGGGGGTAGGGAGACCCAGTACTTC	CASSAGGRETQYF
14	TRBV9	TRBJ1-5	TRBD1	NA	TGTGCCAGCAGCGACGGGACAGGGGGACAGCCCCAGCATTTT	CASSDGTGGQPQHF
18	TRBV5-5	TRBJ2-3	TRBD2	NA	TGTGCCAGCAGCTTGGCGACTAGCGGGGGGAGTAGCACAGATACGCAGTATTTT	CASSLATSGGSSTDTQYF
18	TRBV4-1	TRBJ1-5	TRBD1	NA	TGCGCCAGCAGCCACCCGGGACAGGGGGTAGGTAGTCATCAGCCCCAGCATTTT	CASSHPGQGVGSHQPQHF
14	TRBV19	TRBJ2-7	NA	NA	TGTGCCAGTAGCCCAGGATGGGGACACTACGAGCAGTACTTC	CASSPGWGHYEQYF
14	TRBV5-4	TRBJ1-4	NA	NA	TGTGCCAGCAGCCCTGGACAGCTTAATGAAAAACTGTTTTTT	CASSPGQLNEKLFF
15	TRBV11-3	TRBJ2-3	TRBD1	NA	TGTGCCAGCAGCAGACGGACAGGGAGCACAGATACGCAGTATTTT	CASSRRTGSTDTQYF
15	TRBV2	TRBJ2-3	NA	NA	TGTGCCAGCAGTGGTCATGCAGGGTTCACAGATACGCAGTATTTT	CASSGHAGFTDTQYF
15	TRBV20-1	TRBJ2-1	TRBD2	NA	TGCAGTGCTAGTCAGGGTAGCGGGGCGAACAATGAGCAGTTCTTC	CSASQGSGANNEQFF
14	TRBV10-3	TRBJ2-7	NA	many	TGTGCCATCAGTGACCCTAGGAGCTCCTACGAGCAGTACTTC	CAISDPRSSYEQYF
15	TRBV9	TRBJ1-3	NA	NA	TGTGCCAGCAGCGCCGAGATAGTCGCCGGAAACACCATATATTTT	CASSAEIVAGNTIYF
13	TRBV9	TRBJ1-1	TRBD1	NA	TGTGCCAGCAGCTCGTCGACAGGGCAGGGGGCTTTCTTT	CASSSSTGQGAFF
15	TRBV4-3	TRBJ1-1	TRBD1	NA	TGCGCCAGCAGCCCCAGTCGACAGGGGCACACTGAAGCTTTCTTT	CASSPSRQGHTEAFF
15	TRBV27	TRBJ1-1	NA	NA	TGTGCCAGCAGTTTATCTGGGGGGGAAGGAACTGAAGCTTTCTTT	CASSLSGGEGTEAFF
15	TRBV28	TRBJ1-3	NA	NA	TGTGCCAGCAGCGACCCGGGGCAGGGGGGAAACACCATATATTTT	CASSDPGQGGNTIYF
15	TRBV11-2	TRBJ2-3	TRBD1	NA	TGTGCCAGCAGCTTAAGACAGGGGATGGCAGATACGCAGTATTTT	CASSLRQGMADTQYF
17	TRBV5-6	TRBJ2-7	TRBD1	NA	TGTGCCAGCAGTCCCGGACAGGCATGGTTCGAAACCTACGAGCAGTACTTC	CASSPGQAWFETYEQYF
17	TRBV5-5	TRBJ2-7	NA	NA	TGTGCCAGCAGCTTGTATGTGGGGCAGGGAAGTTTCGGCGAGCAGTACTTC	CASSLYVGQGSFGEQYF
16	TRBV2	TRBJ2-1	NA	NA	TGTGCCAGCAGTCCGCCTAGCCAGAGCTCCTACAATGAGCAGTTCTTC	CASSPPSQSSYNEQFF
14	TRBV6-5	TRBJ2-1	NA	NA	TGTGCCAGCAGTTACTTTAGACTAGGGAATGAGCAGTTCTTC	CASSYFRLGNEQFF
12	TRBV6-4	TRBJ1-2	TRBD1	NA	TGTGCCAGCAATAAGACAGGGGATGGCTACACCTTC	CASNKTGDGYTF
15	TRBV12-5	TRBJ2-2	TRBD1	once	TGTGCTAGTGGAGTGAGGGACAGGGGGTACGGGGAGCTGTTTTTT	CASGVRDRGYGELFF
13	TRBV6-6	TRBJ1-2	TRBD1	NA	TGTGCCAGCAGCCACGGACAGGGCTATGGCTACACCTTC	CASSHGQGYGYTF
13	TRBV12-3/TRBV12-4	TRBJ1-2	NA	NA	TGTGCCAGCAGTTTACCAGGGGAACATGGCTACACCTTC	CASSLPGEHGYTF
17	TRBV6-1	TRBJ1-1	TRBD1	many	TGTGCCAGCAGTGAACCCCCGACAGGGGGTTGGAACACTGAAGCTTTCTTT	CASSEPPTGGWNTEAFF
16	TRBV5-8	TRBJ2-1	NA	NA	TGTGCCAGCCCCTTAGCGGTTGGAATTAAGGACGATGAGCAGTTCTTC	CASPLAVGIKDDEQFF